This paragraph reports one T cell receptor (beta chain). These data come from a study of blood T cells in healthy people across ages. Whole-study context: Roughly one uniquely barcoded beta molecule per two T cells was captured.

Then a second PCR, running roughly 7 to 12 cycles, was carried out with a sample-barcoded 5' primer and a J-beta primer mix. TCRdb re-derived calls from the 5' RACE reads in MiXCR, one entry per CDR3 protein. The repertoire holds 780,000 or so distinct CDR3 sequences, with less than 70% as singletons. The sample consisted of blood. This sequence was found in a man older than 75 in good health.

This CDR3 reads CASSYQIQGLGEKLFF. CDR3 coding DNA: TGTGCCAGCAGTTACCAGATCCAGGGCCTTGGTGAAAAACTGTTTTTT. The genes are TRBV6-5 and TRBJ1-4, with D perhaps matching TRBD1 (5 bases). This CDR3 has 16 amino acids. Trimming shortened V by 2 bases and J by 7 bases, and 17 bases separated the two germline ends. Germline V CDR1 and CDR2: MNHEY, SVGAGI.